A selection of T cell receptor beta chains follows, all from one sample in a study of T cells in Graves' hyperthyroidism and ophthalmopathy. TCRdb ran MiXCR on the multiplex PCR reads and lists one entry per CDR3 protein. The sample carries about 640,000 distinct CDR3 sequences, nearly 45% recorded once. Sequenced sample: peripheral blood or thyroid tissue (not recorded which). The source of these receptors is an adult man with Graves' disease, either hyperthyroidism or ophthalmopathy (not recorded which). CDR3s include the opening cysteine and the closing phenylalanine or tryptophan. Each record gives: CDR3 DNA, CDR3 protein, V gene, CDR3 length, J gene, clone size, D gene. The D gene is left open where the match is weak. The size field is filled for only some rows; it gives once, few, many or a size class.

TGCAGCAGTCAGGGGACGAATTCACCCCTCCACTTT	CSSQGTNSPLHF	TRBV29-1	12	TRBJ1-6	-	-
TGTGCCAGCAGTTGGTCGGGACAGTGGAATTCACCCCTCCACTTT	CASSWSGQWNSPLHF	TRBV6-6	15	TRBJ1-6	-	TRBD1
TGTGCCAGCAGTGAAGACAGGGGTGAGACCGGGGAGCTGTTTTTT	CASSEDRGETGELFF	TRBV6-1	15	TRBJ2-2	-	TRBD1
TGTGCTATAGTCGGCGGAACTTATGGCTACACCTTC	CAIVGGTYGYTF	TRBV24-1	12	TRBJ1-2	-	-
TGCGCCAGCAGCTTGGGAAACTATGGCTACACCTTC	CASSLGNYGYTF	TRBV5-1	12	TRBJ1-2	many	-
TGTGCCAGCAGTTACAAGCCCTTGGCCGTTTCCTCCTATAATTCACCCCTCCACTTT	CASSYKPLAVSSYNSPLHF	TRBV10-3	19	TRBJ1-6	once	-
TGTGCCAGCAGCTCAGGAGGAGGGGGCGCCGGGCAGTACTTC	CASSSGGGGAGQYF	TRBV7-3	14	TRBJ2-7	few	-
TGTGCCACCAGCAGCCATCGGGGCAATCAGCCCCAGCATTTT	CATSSHRGNQPQHF	TRBV15	14	TRBJ1-5	-	-
TGTGCCACCAGTGATTCAGTGGATAGCAATCAGCCCCAGCATTTT	CATSDSVDSNQPQHF	TRBV24-1	15	TRBJ1-5	many	-
TGCAGTGCTAGAGGTGGGACAGGGAATCAGCCCCAGCATTTT	CSARGGTGNQPQHF	TRBV20-1	14	TRBJ1-5	many	TRBD1
TGTGCCACCAGTGGCGGGGGGGCCGGCAATCAGCCCCAGCATTTT	CATSGGGAGNQPQHF	TRBV24-1	15	TRBJ1-5	many	-
TGTGCCAGCAGCTCGAATAGACAGGGTGACATACCCATGAACACTGAAGCTTTCTTT	CASSSNRQGDIPMNTEAFF	TRBV7-9	19	TRBJ1-1	-	TRBD1
TGTGCCAGCTTAGACGGGCTCGAAGGCTACACCTTC	CASLDGLEGYTF	TRBV2	12	TRBJ1-2	-	-
TGCAGTGCTAGGGACGGACCCTACGAGCAGTACTTC	CSARDGPYEQYF	TRBV20-1	12	TRBJ2-7	-	-
TGTGCCAGCAGCGTAGGAAACGGGGGGGCGGAGACCCAGTACTTC	CASSVGNGGAETQYF	TRBV9	15	TRBJ2-5	few	TRBD2
TGTGCCAGCAGTTACGAGCGTACCGATAGAAATGGCTACACCTTC	CASSYERTDRNGYTF	TRBV6-1	15	TRBJ1-2	-	-
TGCAGTGCTAGAGGACTAGCGGGAGGGGAGACCCAGTACTTC	CSARGLAGGETQYF	TRBV20-1	14	TRBJ2-5	-	TRBD2
TGTGCCAGCAGCTTAGTAGCGGGGGGCGGTGAGACCCAGTACTTC	CASSLVAGGGETQYF	TRBV7-6	15	TRBJ2-5	-	TRBD2
TGTGCCAGCAGCCAAGACAGGGACTACACTGAAGCTTTCTTT	CASSQDRDYTEAFF	TRBV7-3	14	TRBJ1-1	few	TRBD1
TGCGCCAGCAGCATGAACAGGGGGGAGCAGCACTTC	CASSMNRGEQHF	TRBV5-1	12	TRBJ2-7	-	TRBD1
TGTGCCAGTAAGGGATCCTCCCTTGAAAAACTGTTTTTT	CASKGSSLEKLFF	TRBV25-1	13	TRBJ1-4	-	-
TGTGCCACCACCTGGGCAGGGGAGGCCGGGGCCAACGTCCTGACTTTC	CATTWAGEAGANVLTF	TRBV2	16	TRBJ2-6	-	-
TGTGCCAGCAGCTTATCGCAGGGAGACACTGAAGCTTTCTTT	CASSLSQGDTEAFF	TRBV7-3	14	TRBJ1-1	few	-
TGTGCCATTCAGACAGGGCTGAAATCTGAAGCTTTCTTT	CAIQTGLKSEAFF	TRBV10-3	13	TRBJ1-1	few	TRBD1
TGTGCCAGCAGCCAGAGGGCTAGCGGGGGTGAGCAGTACTTC	CASSQRASGGEQYF	TRBV14	14	TRBJ2-7	-	TRBD2
TGTGCCAGCAGCGCGACAGGGACAATGAACACTGAAGCTTTCTTT	CASSATGTMNTEAFF	TRBV9	15	TRBJ1-1	few	TRBD1
TGTGCCAGTCGGCAGGGCTGGGGCACTGAAGCTTTCTTT	CASRQGWGTEAFF	TRBV12-3/TRBV12-4	13	TRBJ1-1	few	-
TGTGCCACCAGCGATCCAAGACAGCATTTT	CATSDPRQHF	TRBV24-1	10	TRBJ1-5	-	-
TGTGCCAGCAGCTTAGCCAGAGGTGGTGGAAACACCATATATTTT	CASSLARGGGNTIYF	TRBV7-3	15	TRBJ1-3	few	-
TGTGCCATCAGCCCAGACAGGGGGGATTCTGGGGCCAACGTCCTGACTTTC	CAISPDRGDSGANVLTF	TRBV10-3	17	TRBJ2-6	-	TRBD1
TGTGCCAGCAGCTTCTCTCCAGAACCGAACACTGAAGCTTTCTTT	CASSFSPEPNTEAFF	TRBV9	15	TRBJ1-1	-	-
TGTGCCAGCAGAGATAATTCCGGGGAGCTGTTTTTT	CASRDNSGELFF	TRBV6-1	12	TRBJ2-2	-	-
TGTGCCTCCACTAGCGGGGGACCTACCTACGAGCAGTACTTC	CASTSGGPTYEQYF	TRBV24-1	14	TRBJ2-7	-	TRBD2
TGCGCCAGCAGCTTGTTTGGTCTCGGACAGGGGAACACTGAAGCTTTCTTT	CASSLFGLGQGNTEAFF	TRBV5-1	17	TRBJ1-1	-	TRBD1
TGTGCCAGCAGCCCCAGGGCCGGTAGCGGATTCTACGAGCAGTACTTC	CASSPRAGSGFYEQYF	TRBV7-8	16	TRBJ2-7	-	-
TGTGCCAGCAGCTTCTCGGGATGGGGGGAGCTGCTTTTT	CASSFSGWGELLF	TRBV6-5	13	TRBJ2-2	-	-
TGTGCCAGCAGCCAGCCGGGACAGATTTCACCCCTCCACTTT	CASSQPGQISPLHF	TRBV7-8	14	TRBJ1-6	many	TRBD1
TGTGCCATCAGTGATCCCTGGGTACTGGCCTACGAGCAGTACTTC	CAISDPWVLAYEQYF	TRBV10-3	15	TRBJ2-7	many	-
TGTGCCAGCAGCCCCCCCGGGGCGGCGGATTCACCCCTCCACTTT	CASSPPGAADSPLHF	TRBV7-9	15	TRBJ1-6	few	-
TGTGCCAGCAGCTACAGGACAGGGACGGACACTGAAGCTTTCTTT	CASSYRTGTDTEAFF	TRBV2	15	TRBJ1-1	-	TRBD1
TGTGCCAGCAGCCCGAAAACAGGGTTTACTGAAGCTTTCTTT	CASSPKTGFTEAFF	TRBV12-3/TRBV12-4	14	TRBJ1-1	-	-
TGTGCCAGCAGCCCGGGACTAGCGCCCCAGCATTTT	CASSPGLAPQHF	TRBV9	12	TRBJ1-5	-	-
TGTGCCAGTAGTATCTTCAATTCACCCCTCCACTTT	CASSIFNSPLHF	TRBV19	12	TRBJ1-6	many	-
TGTGCCAGCAGGCAAAGGGGCAATCAGCCCCAGCATTTT	CASRQRGNQPQHF	TRBV6-5	13	TRBJ1-5	-	-
TGTGCCAGCACTGACACTGGGAGAAAACTGTTTTTT	CASTDTGRKLFF	TRBV2	12	TRBJ1-4	many	-
TGTGCCAGCAGCTTAGAGGTCGGGACAGCCCAAGCTTTCTTT	CASSLEVGTAQAFF	TRBV7-6	14	TRBJ1-1	-	TRBD1
TGTGCCAGCAGTGAAGATAGGTGGGGGAATAACTATGGCTACACCTTC	CASSEDRWGNNYGYTF	TRBV2	16	TRBJ1-2	-	-
TGCGCCAGCAGCTTGATTAATAAGAATTCACCCCTCCACTTT	CASSLINKNSPLHF	TRBV5-1	14	TRBJ1-6	few	-
TGCAGCTTAGACCAGAGCTCCTACGAGCAGTACTTC	CSLDQSSYEQYF	TRBV29-1	12	TRBJ2-7	-	-
TGTGCCAGCAGGCCGGACATACCCAATCAGCCCCAGCATTTT	CASRPDIPNQPQHF	TRBV7-3	14	TRBJ1-5	-	-
TGTGCCAGCAGCTTAGACAGGGGAATGAACTCACCCCTCCACTTT	CASSLDRGMNSPLHF	TRBV7-2	15	TRBJ1-6	many	TRBD1
TGCAGTGCTAGCGGGGCCGGGGGGAACACTGAAGCTTTCTTT	CSASGAGGNTEAFF	TRBV20-1	14	TRBJ1-1	few	-
TGTGCCAGCAGTGTCCTCCGGACAGGGGGGATTTCACCCCTCCACTTT	CASSVLRTGGISPLHF	TRBV11-2	16	TRBJ1-6	once	TRBD1
TGTGCCAGCAGTTCAGTAGTCCACGAGCAGTACTTC	CASSSVVHEQYF	TRBV12-3/TRBV12-4	12	TRBJ2-7	few	-
TGTGCCAGCAGCTTAGAGGGACAGGCAGGAAAACTGTTTTTT	CASSLEGQAGKLFF	TRBV7-9	14	TRBJ1-4	-	TRBD1